This TCR beta chain was obtained from a study of OX40 agonist ivuxolimab in advanced cancers. Overall study context: Eligibility admitted prior anti-PD-1, anti-PD-L1 or anti-CTLA-4 therapy; roughly 40% had some.

General study findings and limits: Near-lowest levels of clonal expansion characterized partial responders at 0.1-3.0 mg/kg.

About this clone: Its antigen is unknown.

Drawing of blood for sampling happened at baseline, at cycle 4 day 1, and at cycle 7 day 1. Here immunoSEQ multiplex PCR was the method, and the copy in TCRdb shows in-frame clones only, minus some. The sample lists about 72,000 clones; 80% to 90% were seen once. Germline V gene sequence: CDR1 SGHTA, CDR2 FQGTGA. V lost 5 bases to trimming and J lost 1 base; unmatched junction nucleotides: 5. This CDR3 is 15 amino acids long. Source: CD4+ or CD8+ T cells sorted from blood, taken in a trial of the OX40 agonist ivuxolimab. V and J are TRBV7-3 and TRBJ2-3; 8 bases fit TRBD2. The TCR comes from an adult with an advanced solid tumor such as melanoma, head and neck, liver or kidney cancer. The CDR3 bases are TGTGCCAGCAGCACCGGACTAGCCCGCACAGATACGCAGTATTTT. It is translated as CASSTGLARTDTQYF.